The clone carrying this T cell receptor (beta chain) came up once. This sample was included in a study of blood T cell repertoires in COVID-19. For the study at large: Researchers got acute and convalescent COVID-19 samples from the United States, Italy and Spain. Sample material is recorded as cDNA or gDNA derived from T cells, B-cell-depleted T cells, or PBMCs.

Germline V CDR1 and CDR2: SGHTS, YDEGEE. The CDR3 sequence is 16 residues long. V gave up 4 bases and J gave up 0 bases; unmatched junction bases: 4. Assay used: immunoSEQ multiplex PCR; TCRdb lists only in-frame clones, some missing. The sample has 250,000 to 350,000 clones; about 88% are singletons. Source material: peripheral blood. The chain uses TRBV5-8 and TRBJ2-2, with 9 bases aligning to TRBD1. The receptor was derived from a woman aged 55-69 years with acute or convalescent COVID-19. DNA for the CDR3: TGTGCCAGCAGCACGGGACAGGGACCGAACACCGGGGAGCTGTTTTTT. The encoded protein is CASSTGQGPNTGELFF. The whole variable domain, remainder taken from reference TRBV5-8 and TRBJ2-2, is EAGVTQSPTHLIKTRGQQATLRCSPISGHTSVYWYQQALGLGLQFLLWYDEGEERNRGNFPPRFSGRQFPNYSSELNVNALELEDSALYLCASSTGQGPNTGELFFGEGSRLTVL.